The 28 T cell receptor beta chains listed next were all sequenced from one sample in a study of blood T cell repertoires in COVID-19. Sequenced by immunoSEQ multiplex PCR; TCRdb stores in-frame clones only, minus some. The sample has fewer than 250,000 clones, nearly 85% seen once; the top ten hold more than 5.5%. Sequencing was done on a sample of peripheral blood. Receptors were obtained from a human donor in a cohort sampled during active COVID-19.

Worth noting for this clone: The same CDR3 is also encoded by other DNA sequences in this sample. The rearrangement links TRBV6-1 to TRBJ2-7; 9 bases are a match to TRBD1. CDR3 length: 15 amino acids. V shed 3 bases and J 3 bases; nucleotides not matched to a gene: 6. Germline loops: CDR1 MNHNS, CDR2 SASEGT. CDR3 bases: TGTGCCAGCAGTGACGCACAGGGGGCTCGCTACGAGCAGTACTTC. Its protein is CASSDAQGARYEQYF.

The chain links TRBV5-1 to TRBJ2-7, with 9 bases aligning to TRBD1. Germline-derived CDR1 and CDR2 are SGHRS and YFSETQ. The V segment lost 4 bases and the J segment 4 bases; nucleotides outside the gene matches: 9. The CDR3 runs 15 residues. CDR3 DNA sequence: TGCGCCAGCAGCCCGCTGACAGGGGGGGTTTACGAGCAGTACTTC. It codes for CASSPLTGGVYEQYF. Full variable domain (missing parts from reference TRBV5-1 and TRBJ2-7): KAGVTQTPRYLIKTRGQQVTLSCSPISGHRSVSWYQQTPGQGLQFLFEYFSETQRNKGNFPGRFSGRQFSNSRSEMNVSTLELGDSALYLCASSPLTGGVYEQYFGPGTRLTVT.

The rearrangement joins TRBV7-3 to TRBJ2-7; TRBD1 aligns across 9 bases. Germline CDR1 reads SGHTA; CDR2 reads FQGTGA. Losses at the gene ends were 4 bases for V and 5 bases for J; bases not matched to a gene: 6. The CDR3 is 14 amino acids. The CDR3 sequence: CASSYGTGSNEQYF. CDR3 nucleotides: TGTGCCAGCAGCTACGGGACAGGGAGCAACGAGCAGTACTTC.

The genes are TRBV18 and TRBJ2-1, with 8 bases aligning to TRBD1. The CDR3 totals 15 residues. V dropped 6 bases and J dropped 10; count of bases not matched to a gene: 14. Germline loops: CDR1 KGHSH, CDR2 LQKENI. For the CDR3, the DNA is TGTGCCAGCTCCCCTCCGGACAGGGTGAGAGGAGAGCAGTTCTTC. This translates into CASSPPDRVRGEQFF.

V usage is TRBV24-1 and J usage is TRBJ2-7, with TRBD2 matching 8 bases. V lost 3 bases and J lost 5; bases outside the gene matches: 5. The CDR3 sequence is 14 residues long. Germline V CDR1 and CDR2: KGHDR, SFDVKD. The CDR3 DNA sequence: TGTGCCACCAGTGATGTAGCGGGGTTCCACGAGCAGTACTTC. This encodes CATSDVAGFHEQYF.

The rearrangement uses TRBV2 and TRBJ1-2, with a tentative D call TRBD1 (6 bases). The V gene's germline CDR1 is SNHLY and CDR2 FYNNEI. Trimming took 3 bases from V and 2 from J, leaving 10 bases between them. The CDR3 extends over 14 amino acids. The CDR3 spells CASSDKRGNYGYTF. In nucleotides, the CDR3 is TGTGCCAGCAGTGACAAGAGGGGGAACTATGGCTACACCTTC.

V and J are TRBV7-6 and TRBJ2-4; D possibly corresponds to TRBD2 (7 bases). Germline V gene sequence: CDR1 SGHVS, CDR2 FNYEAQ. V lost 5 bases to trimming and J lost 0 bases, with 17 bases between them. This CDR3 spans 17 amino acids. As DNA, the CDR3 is TGTGCCAGCAGCCTAGGGGGGGGGCTGCTAGCCAAAAACATTCAGTACTTC. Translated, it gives CASSLGGGLLAKNIQYF.

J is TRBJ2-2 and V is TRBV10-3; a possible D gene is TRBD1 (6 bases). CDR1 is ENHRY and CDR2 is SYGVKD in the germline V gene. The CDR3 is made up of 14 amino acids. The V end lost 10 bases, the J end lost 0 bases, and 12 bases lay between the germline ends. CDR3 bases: TGTGCCACCCAGACAGGAGCGAACACCGGGGAGCTGTTTTTT. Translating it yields CATQTGANTGELFF.

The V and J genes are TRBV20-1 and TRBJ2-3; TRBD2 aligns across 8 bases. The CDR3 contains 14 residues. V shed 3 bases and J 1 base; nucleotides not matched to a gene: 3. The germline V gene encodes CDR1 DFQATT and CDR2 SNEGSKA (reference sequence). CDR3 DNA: TGCAGTGCTAGTAGGCGGGGGGGCACAGATACGCAGTATTTT. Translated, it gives CSASRRGGTDTQYF.

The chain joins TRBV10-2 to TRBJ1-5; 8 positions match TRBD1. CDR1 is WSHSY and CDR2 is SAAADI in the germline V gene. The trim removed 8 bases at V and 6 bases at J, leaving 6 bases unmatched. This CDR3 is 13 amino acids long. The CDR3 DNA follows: TGCGCCAGCGGACAGGGACTGGGTCAGCCCCAGCATTTT. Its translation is CASGQGLGQPQHF.

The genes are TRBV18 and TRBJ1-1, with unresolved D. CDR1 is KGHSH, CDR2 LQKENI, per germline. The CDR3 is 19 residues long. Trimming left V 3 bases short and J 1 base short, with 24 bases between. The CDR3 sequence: CASSPRSFRADYPNTEAFF. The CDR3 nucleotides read TGTGCCAGCTCACCTCGCTCCTTTCGGGCAGACTACCCGAACACTGAAGCTTTCTTT.

CDR3 nucleotides: TGTGCCAGCAGCGCTAGCGGGGGGTTGGCAGATACGCAGTATTTT. Its protein is CASSASGGLADTQYF. This sequence joins TRBV9 and TRBJ2-3; 11 bases are a match to TRBD2. With V trimmed by 3 bases and J by 4 bases, 4 bases remained unmatched. The CDR3 covers 15 residues. Germline CDR1 is SGDLS and CDR2 is YYNGEE.

CDR3: CAWETGTGKETQYF. The CDR3 DNA follows: TGTGCCTGGGAGACAGGGACAGGGAAAGAGACCCAGTACTTC. The chain recombines TRBV30 with TRBJ2-5, with TRBD1 matching 9 bases. CDR3 size: 14 residues. Germline-derived CDR1 and CDR2 are GTSNPN and SVGIG (reference sequence). The J segment lost 3 bases and the V segment lost 5 bases, leaving 7 bases of the junction unmatched.

CDR3 in DNA: TGTGCCAGCAGCTTAAAAGGGGGCACTGAAGCTTTCTTT. It is translated as CASSLKGGTEAFF. The rearrangement links TRBV7-9 to TRBJ1-1; maybe TRBD1 (6 bases). The CDR3 contains 13 residues. Per the germline V gene, CDR1 is SEHNR and CDR2 is FQNEAQ (reference sequence). The V end lost 2 bases, the J end lost 4 bases, and 8 bases lay between the germline ends.

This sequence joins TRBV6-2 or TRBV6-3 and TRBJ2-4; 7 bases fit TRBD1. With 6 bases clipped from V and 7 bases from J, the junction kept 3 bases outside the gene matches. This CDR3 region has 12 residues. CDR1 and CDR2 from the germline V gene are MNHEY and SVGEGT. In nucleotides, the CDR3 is TGTGCCAGCAGCCTCAGGGGGAACATTCAGTACTTC. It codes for CASSLRGNIQYF.

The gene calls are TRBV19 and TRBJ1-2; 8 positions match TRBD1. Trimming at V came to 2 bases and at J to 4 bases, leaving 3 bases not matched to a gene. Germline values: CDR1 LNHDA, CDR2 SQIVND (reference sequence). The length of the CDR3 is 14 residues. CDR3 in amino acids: CASSISGTGYGYTF. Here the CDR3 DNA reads TGTGCCAGTAGTATATCCGGGACAGGCTATGGCTACACCTTC.

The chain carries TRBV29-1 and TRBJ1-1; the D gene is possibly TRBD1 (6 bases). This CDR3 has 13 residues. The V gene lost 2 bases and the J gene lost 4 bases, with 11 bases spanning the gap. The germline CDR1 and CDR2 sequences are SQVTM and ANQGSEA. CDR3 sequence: CSVEYRVSTEAFF. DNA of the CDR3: TGCAGCGTTGAATACAGGGTGAGCACTGAAGCTTTCTTT.

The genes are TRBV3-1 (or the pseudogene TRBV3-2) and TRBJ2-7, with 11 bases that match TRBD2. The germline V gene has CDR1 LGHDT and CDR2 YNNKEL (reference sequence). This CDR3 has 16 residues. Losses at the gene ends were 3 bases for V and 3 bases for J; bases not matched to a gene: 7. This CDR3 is CASSQGQLAGVYEQYF. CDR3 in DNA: TGTGCCAGCAGCCAGGGTCAACTAGCGGGGGTCTACGAGCAGTACTTC.

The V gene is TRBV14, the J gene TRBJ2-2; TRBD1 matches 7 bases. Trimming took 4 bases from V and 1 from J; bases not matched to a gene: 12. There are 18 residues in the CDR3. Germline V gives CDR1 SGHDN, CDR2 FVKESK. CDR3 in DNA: TGTGCCAGCAGCCGGCGGACAGGTTTAAGTTTGAACACCGGGGAGCTGTTTTTT. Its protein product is CASSRRTGLSLNTGELFF.

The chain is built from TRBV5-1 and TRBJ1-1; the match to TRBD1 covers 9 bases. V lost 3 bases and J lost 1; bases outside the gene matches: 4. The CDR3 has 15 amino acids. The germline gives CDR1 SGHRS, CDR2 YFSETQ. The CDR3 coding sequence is TGCGCCAGCAGCTATACAGGGGGCCGGAACACTGAAGCTTTCTTT. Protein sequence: CASSYTGGRNTEAFF.

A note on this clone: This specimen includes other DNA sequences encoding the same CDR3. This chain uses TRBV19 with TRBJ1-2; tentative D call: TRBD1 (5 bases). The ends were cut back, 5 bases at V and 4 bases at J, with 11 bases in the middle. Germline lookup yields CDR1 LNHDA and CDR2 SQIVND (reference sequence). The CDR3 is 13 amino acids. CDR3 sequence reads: CASSPGGIYGYTF. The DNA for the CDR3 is TGTGCCAGTAGTCCGGGGGGGATCTATGGCTACACCTTC.

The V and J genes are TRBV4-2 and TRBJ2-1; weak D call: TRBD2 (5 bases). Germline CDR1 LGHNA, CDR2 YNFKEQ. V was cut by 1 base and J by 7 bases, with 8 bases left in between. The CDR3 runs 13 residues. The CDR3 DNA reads TGTGCCAGCAGCCAAGGAGGGTGGAATGAGCAGTTCTTC. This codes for CASSQGGWNEQFF.

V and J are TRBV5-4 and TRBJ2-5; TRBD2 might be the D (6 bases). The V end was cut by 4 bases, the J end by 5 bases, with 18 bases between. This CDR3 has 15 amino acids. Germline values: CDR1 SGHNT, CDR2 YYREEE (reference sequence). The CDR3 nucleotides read TGTGCCAGCAGCGGGCGGAGGGAGGTAGGGGAGACCCAGTACTTC. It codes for CASSGRREVGETQYF. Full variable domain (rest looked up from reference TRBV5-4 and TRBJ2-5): ETGVTQSPTHLIKTRGQQVTLRCSSQSGHNTVSWYQQALGQGPQFIFQYYREEENGRGNFPPRFSGLQFPNYSSELNVNALELDDSALYLCASSGRREVGETQYFGPGTRLLVL.

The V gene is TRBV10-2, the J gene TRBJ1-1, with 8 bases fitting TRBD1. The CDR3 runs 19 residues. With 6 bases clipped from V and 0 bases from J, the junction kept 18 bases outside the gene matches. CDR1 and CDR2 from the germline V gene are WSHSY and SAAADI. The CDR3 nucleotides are TGCGCCAGCAGAAGTCTTTTGATGGGACAGGAGGTTATGAACACTGAAGCTTTCTTT. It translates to CASRSLLMGQEVMNTEAFF.

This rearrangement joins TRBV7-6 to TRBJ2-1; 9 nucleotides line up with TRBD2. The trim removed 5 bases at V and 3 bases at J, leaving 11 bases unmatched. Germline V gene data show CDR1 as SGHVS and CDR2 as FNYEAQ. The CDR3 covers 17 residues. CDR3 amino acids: CASSLNSGLANYNEQFF. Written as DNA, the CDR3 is TGTGCCAGCAGCCTCAACTCCGGACTAGCGAACTACAATGAGCAGTTCTTC.

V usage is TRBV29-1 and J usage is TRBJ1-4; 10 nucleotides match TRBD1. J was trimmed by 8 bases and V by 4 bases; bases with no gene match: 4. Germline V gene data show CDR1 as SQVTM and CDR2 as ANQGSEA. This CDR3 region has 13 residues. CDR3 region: CSVGDRGSEKLFF. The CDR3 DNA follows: TGCAGCGTTGGGGACAGGGGCTCGGAAAAACTGTTTTTT. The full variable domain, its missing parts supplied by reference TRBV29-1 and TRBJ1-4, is SAVISQKPSRDICQRGTSLTIQCQVDSQVTMMFWYRQQPGQSLTLIATANQGSEATYESGFVIDKFPISRPNLTFSTLTVSNMSPEDSSIYLCSVGDRGSEKLFFGSGTQLSVL.

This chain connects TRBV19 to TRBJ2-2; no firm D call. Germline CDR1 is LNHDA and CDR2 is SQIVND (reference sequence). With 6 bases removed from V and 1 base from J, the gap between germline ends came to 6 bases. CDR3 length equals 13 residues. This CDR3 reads CASSVRNTGELFF. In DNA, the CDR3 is TGTGCCAGTAGCGTCCGGAACACCGGGGAGCTGTTTTTT. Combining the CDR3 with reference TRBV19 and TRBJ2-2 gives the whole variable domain DGGITQSPKYLFRKEGQNVTLSCEQNLNHDAMYWYRQDPGQGLRLIYYSQIVNDFQKGDIAEGYSVSREKKESFPLTVTSAQKNPTAFYLCASSVRNTGELFFGEGSRLTVL.

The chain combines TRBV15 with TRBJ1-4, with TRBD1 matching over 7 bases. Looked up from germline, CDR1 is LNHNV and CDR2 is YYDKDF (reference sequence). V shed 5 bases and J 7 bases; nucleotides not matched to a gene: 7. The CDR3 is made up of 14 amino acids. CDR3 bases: TGTGCCACCAGCGAATCGAGGGGGCGTGAAAAACTGTTTTTT. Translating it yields CATSESRGREKLFF.